This entry lists 10 T cell receptor beta chains sequenced from one sample in a study of T cells in Graves' hyperthyroidism and ophthalmopathy. The TCR beta CDR3 regions underwent amplification using RNA transcripts as the source. TCR CDR3 underwent first-round RT-PCR with the HTBI primer set. A single record per CDR3 protein comes from TCRdb applying MiXCR to the multiplex PCR reads. Of over 300,000 distinct CDR3 sequences in the sample, about 14% are singletons; the top ten hold 9.5% to 12%. The specimen was blood. These receptors were obtained from a woman aged 60-75 years with Graves' hyperthyroidism.

J is TRBJ2-1 and V is TRBV9; 7 bases fit TRBD2. CDR1 is SGDLS and CDR2 is YYNGEE in the germline V gene. The CDR3 consists of 17 residues. V shed 4 bases, J shed 5 bases, and the junction held 15 bases outside the gene matches. CDR3 DNA: TGTGCCAGCAGCTCCGACCGGTGGGCTAGCGGCCACAATGAGCAGTTCTTC. It codes for CASSSDRWASGHNEQFF.

This clonotype was observed a few times. The genes are TRBV3-1 and TRBJ2-1; D remains ambiguous. Germline assignment: CDR1 LGHDT and CDR2 YNNKEL (reference sequence). The CDR3 extends over 10 amino acids. V lost 10 bases and J lost 3, with 4 bases in between. The CDR3 sequence: CANLYNEQFF. Here the CDR3 DNA reads TGTGCCAACCTCTACAATGAGCAGTTCTTC.

The rearrangement links TRBV7-6 to TRBJ2-2; weak D call: TRBD2 (5 bases). With 7 bases removed from V and 10 bases from J, the gap between germline ends came to 22 bases. This CDR3 contains 15 residues. The germline V gene encodes CDR1 SGHVS and CDR2 FNYEAQ. CDR3 residues: CASTPGIQVREELFF. The DNA for the CDR3 is TGTGCCAGCACCCCGGGGATCCAAGTCCGAGAGGAGCTGTTTTTT.

This chain joins TRBV6-2 or TRBV6-3 and TRBJ2-1, with TRBD1 matching over 11 bases. Looked up from germline, CDR1 is MNHEY and CDR2 is SVGEGT. J lost 7 bases, V lost 7 bases, and 9 bases had no gene match. This CDR3 comprises 15 residues. The CDR3 spells CASTPGQGARNEQFF. The DNA of the CDR3 is TGTGCCAGCACCCCCGGACAGGGGGCAAGGAATGAGCAGTTCTTC.

This clonotype came up many times. V usage is TRBV5-1 and J usage is TRBJ2-7, with a tentative D call TRBD1 (5 bases). CDR1 SGHRS and CDR2 YFSETQ come from the germline V gene. The CDR3 loop spans 15 amino acids. The V end lost 0 bases, the J end lost 0 bases, and 10 bases lay between the germline ends. CDR3 DNA sequence: TGCGCCAGCAGCTTGGTACAGGCCCTCTCCTACGAGCAGTACTTC. Protein: CASSLVQALSYEQYF.

The rearrangement joins TRBV29-1 to TRBJ2-7; 7 bases are shared with TRBD1. The V gene's germline CDR1 is SQVTM and CDR2 ANQGSEA. The CDR3 contains 14 residues. Trimming cost V 4 bases and J 1 base; bases outside gene matches: 7. In DNA form, the CDR3 reads TGCAGCGTTGGAGGGCCGGGACAGTCCTACGAGCAGTACTTC. Protein product: CSVGGPGQSYEQYF.

This clonotype was seen ten or more times. The chain uses TRBV5-8 and TRBJ2-5, with D possibly called TRBD1 or TRBD2 (5 bases each). There are 14 residues in the CDR3. Trimming left V 5 bases short and J 0 bases short, with 11 bases between. Germline assignment: CDR1 SGHTS and CDR2 YDEGEE. The DNA for the CDR3 is TGTGCCAGCAGACGTGGGGACCACCAAGAGACCCAGTACTTC. It encodes CASRRGDHQETQYF.

This clonotype was found many times. V is TRBV12-3 or TRBV12-4 and J is TRBJ2-2; TRBD1 might be the D (6 bases). This CDR3 comprises 16 residues. With 2 bases removed from V and 0 bases from J, the gap between germline ends came to 10 bases. CDR3 loop: CASSLTGTTNTGELFF. Here the CDR3 DNA reads TGTGCCAGCAGTTTAACGGGGACAACGAACACCGGGGAGCTGTTTTTT.

This clonotype was seen at least ten times. The V and J genes are TRBV12-3 or TRBV12-4 and TRBJ2-7; TRBD2 matches at 12 bases. The CDR3 has 15 residues. Trimming cost V 3 bases and J 4 bases; bases outside gene matches: 4. Here the CDR3 DNA reads TGTGCCAGCAGTTTTCAGACTAGCGGGAGATACGAGCAGTACTTC. Amino acid sequence: CASSFQTSGRYEQYF.

This clonotype was counted ten times or more. The junction and the germline gene differ at one end; a read error may be behind it. V and J are TRBV27 and TRBJ2-7; TRBD2 might be the D (5 bases). The CDR3 runs 14 residues. Germline values: CDR1 MNHEY, CDR2 SMNVEV (reference sequence). The CDR3, as DNA: TGTGCCAGCGCCCCACAGTCGGGGTTATACGAACAGTACTTC. Its translation: CASAPQSGLYEQYF.